The following is a T cell receptor beta chain sequence with its context. These data are taken from a study of T cells expressing NK-cell markers. This CDR3 spans 11 amino acids. Reanalyzing the 5' RACE reads, TCRdb keeps one entry per CDR3 protein, without DNA. Its table records about 260,000 distinct CDR3 sequences. J is TRBJ2-3 and V is TRBV12-3 or TRBV12-4. Sequenced material: blood T cells: a sorted CD56 or NKG2C T cell subset, CD4+ or CD8+ T cells, or bulk PBMC T cells (not recorded which). This sequence originates from a man younger than 30 in good health. The CDR3 sequence: CASSFDRAQYF.